Included here is one T cell receptor beta chain sequence, with context. The antigen remains unidentified. MiXCR, applied by TCRdb to the RT-PCR reads, yields one record per CDR3 protein. The sample includes about 520,000 distinct CDR3 sequences, roughly 27% of them seen just once. This specimen comes from a study of response to subunit inactivated influenza vaccine. Study-level results: After each seasonal influenza vaccination, few new T cells are recruited, the authors suggested.

The CDR3 has 14 residues. The V end was cut by 4 bases, the J end by 7 bases, with 16 bases between. In germline, CDR1 is SEHNR, CDR2 FQNEAQ (reference sequence). The sequencing used CD4+ T cells sorted from PBMCs, collected around 5 days after vaccination. The rearrangement uses TRBV7-9 and TRBJ2-5; D may correspond to TRBD1 or TRBD2 (5 bases each). The sequence derives from a man aged 45-65 years who received an inactivated influenza vaccine. The CDR3 region is CASSYLGDEATQYF. DNA for the CDR3: TGTGCCAGCAGCTACCTCGGGGACGAGGCGACCCAGTACTTC.